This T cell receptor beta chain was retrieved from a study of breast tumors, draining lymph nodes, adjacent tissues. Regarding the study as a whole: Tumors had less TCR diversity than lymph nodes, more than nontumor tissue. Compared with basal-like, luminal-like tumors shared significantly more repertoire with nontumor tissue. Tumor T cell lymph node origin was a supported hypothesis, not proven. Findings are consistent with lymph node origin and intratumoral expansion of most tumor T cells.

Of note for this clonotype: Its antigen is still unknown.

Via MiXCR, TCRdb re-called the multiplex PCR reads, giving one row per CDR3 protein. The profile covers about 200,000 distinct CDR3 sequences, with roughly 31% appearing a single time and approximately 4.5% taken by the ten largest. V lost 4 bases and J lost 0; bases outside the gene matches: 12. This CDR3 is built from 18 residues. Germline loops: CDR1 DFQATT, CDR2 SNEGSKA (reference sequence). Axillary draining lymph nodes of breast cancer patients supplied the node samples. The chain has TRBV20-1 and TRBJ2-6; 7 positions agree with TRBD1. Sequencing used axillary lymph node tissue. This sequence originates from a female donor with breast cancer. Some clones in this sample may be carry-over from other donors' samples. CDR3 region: CSATNRGRGSSGANVLTF. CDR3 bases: TGCAGTGCTACTAACAGGGGCAGGGGATCCTCTGGGGCCAACGTCCTGACTTTC.